The 10 T cell receptor beta chains below were found in one sample sequenced in a study of kidney transplant recipient with SARS-CoV-2 infection (dated by TCRdb to about 2021). Sample time point, as interpreted from the label and publication: pre-pandemic baseline sample and day 111 after first positive SARS-CoV-2 test. Sequenced on an Illumina MiSeq. Using fastp at Q25 and MiXCR, TCRdb reprocessed the public reads and kept productive beta chains. Rows are unified per CDR3 protein, each entry keeping the most common DNA and genes. The sample table shows fewer than 250,000 distinct CDR3 sequences, and more than 25% are seen once. Almost 7.5% of the sample lies in the top ten. The sample here was a blood sample, taken at baseline and between days 110 and 120 from a kidney transplant recipient. The receptors originated from a male patient between 25 and 39 years old who had COVID-19 and was a kidney transplant recipient. Following transplantation, part of the T cell population may be supplied by the graft donor rather than the patient.

Ten or more counts support this clonotype. This chain links TRBV5-8 with TRBJ1-2, with D unclear. This CDR3 spans 16 amino acids. V was pared by 7 bases and J by 4 bases, with 23 bases between. Germline V gene sequence: CDR1 SGHTS, CDR2 YDEGEE. The CDR3 is CASLQYHPRKTYGYTF. The CDR3 coding sequence is TGTGCCAGCTTGCAGTATCATCCACGAAAGACCTATGGCTACACCTTC.

In its sample, this clonotype was seen many times. The chain is built from TRBV7-7 and TRBJ1-2; D uncertain. The V gene's germline CDR1 is SSHAT and CDR2 FNYEAQ (reference sequence). The CDR3 sequence is 17 residues long. With 5 bases removed from V and 4 bases from J, the gap between germline ends came to 23 bases. CDR3 in amino acids: CASSTHHKCRKTYGYTF. The CDR3 DNA sequence: TGTGCCAGCAGCACCCATCATAAGTGCCGAAAGACCTATGGCTACACCTTC.

About this clonotype: A much larger clonotype is one base distant, so this may be a read error. The chain couples TRBV3-1 to TRBJ1-5; tentatively, D is TRBD1 (6 bases). CDR1 LGHDT and CDR2 YNNKEL come from the germline V gene (reference sequence). The V end was cut by 6 bases, the J end by 5 bases, with 14 bases between. The CDR3 runs 14 residues. This CDR3 is CASRVTGSDQPQHF. The CDR3 nucleotides read TGTGCCAGCAGGGTTACAGGGTCAGATCAGCCCCAGCATTTT.

This clonotype occurred many times. This chain connects TRBV6-5 to TRBJ1-3; D remains unclear. The CDR3 consists of 13 residues. Trimming cost V 9 bases and J 3 bases, with 12 bases left between them. Germline values: CDR1 MNHEY, CDR2 SVGAGI. CDR3 protein: CASTVANGNTIYF. DNA for the CDR3: TGTGCCAGTACAGTAGCTAATGGAAACACCATATATTTT.

This clonotype was picked up many times. The J gene is TRBJ2-5, the V gene TRBV19, with TRBD2 matching 7 bases. V trimming: 7 bases; J trimming: 6 bases; junction bases outside the gene matches: 14. Germline V gives CDR1 LNHDA, CDR2 SQIVND (reference sequence). The CDR3 consists of 15 residues. CDR3 DNA sequence: TGTGCCAGTATGTCGCGGTGGGCGGGAGTGCAGACCCAGTACTTC. The encoded protein is CASMSRWAGVQTQYF.

This clonotype was observed a handful of times. The J gene is TRBJ2-1, the V gene TRBV15, with D maybe TRBD2 (5 bases). The CDR3 is 14 residues long. Germline loops: CDR1 LNHNV, CDR2 YYDKDF (reference sequence). V dropped 5 bases and J dropped 2 bases, with 10 bases sitting between them. DNA of the CDR3: TGTGCCACCAGCGGCGGGCTGGCCTACAATGAGCAGTTCTTC. This translates into CATSGGLAYNEQFF.

This clonotype showed up many times. V is TRBV3-1 and J is TRBJ1-1; the D is unclear. The CDR3 is 17 amino acids. The V end was cut by 5 bases, the J end by 4 bases, with 23 bases between. In germline, CDR1 is LGHDT, CDR2 YNNKEL (reference sequence). CDR3: CASSTQGPISIRTEAFF. DNA of the CDR3: TGTGCCAGCAGCACCCAAGGTCCCATTTCAATTCGCACTGAAGCTTTCTTT.

This clonotype was counted a few times. This chain connects TRBV7-2 to TRBJ2-1; D not resolved. CDR3 size: 13 residues. CDR1 and CDR2 from the germline V gene are SGHTA and FQGNSA. V lost 4 bases and J 7 bases, leaving 11 bases between the germline ends. The CDR3 DNA follows: TGTGCCAGCAGCTCCTTTAACTCAAATGAGCAGTTCTTC. Encoded protein: CASSSFNSNEQFF.

This clonotype was found once. One base away lies a much larger clone, so this may be a sequencing read error. The chain uses TRBV5-6 and TRBJ1-1; 7 bases are shared with TRBD1. The CDR3 covers 14 residues. In germline, CDR1 is SGHDT, CDR2 YYEEEE. J was trimmed by 3 bases and V by 4 bases; bases with no gene match: 6. The CDR3 is CASSEIDRDTEAFF. In DNA, the CDR3 is TGTGCCAGCAGCGAGATCGACAGGGACACTGAAGCTTTCTTT.

This clonotype has ten or more counts. The chain has TRBV28 and TRBJ2-2, with 8 bases aligning to TRBD1. Germline CDR1 reads MDHEN; CDR2 reads SYDVKM. This CDR3 contains 16 residues. The V gene end was trimmed by 4 bases and the J gene end by 6 bases; junction bases not matched to a gene: 10. This chain's CDR3 is CASSSGGAGGSGELFF. Written as DNA, the CDR3 is TGTGCCAGCAGTTCAGGGGGCGCAGGGGGATCCGGGGAGCTGTTTTTT.